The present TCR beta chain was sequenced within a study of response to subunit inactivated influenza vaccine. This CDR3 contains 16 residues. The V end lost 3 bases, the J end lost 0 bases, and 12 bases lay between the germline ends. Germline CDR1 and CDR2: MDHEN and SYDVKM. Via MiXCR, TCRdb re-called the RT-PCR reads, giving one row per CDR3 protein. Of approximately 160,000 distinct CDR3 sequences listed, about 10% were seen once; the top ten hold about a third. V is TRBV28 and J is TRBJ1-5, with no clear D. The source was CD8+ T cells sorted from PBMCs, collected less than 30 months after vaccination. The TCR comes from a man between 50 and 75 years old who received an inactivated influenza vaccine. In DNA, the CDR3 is TGTGCCAGCAGTTTCGAGTACAGTTCTAGCAATCAGCCCCAGCATTTT. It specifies CASSFEYSSSNQPQHF.